This paragraph covers one T cell receptor (beta chain) sequence. Repertoires were generated with immunoSEQ multiplex PCR, while TCRdb's copy carries only in-frame clones and drops some. The sample holds some 190,000 clones, 85% to 90% seen once. With V trimmed by 8 bases and J by 2 bases, 6 bases remained unmatched. Per germline, CDR1 MNHEY and CDR2 SMNVEV (reference sequence). This CDR3 is 14 amino acids long. This sample is drawn from a study of blood T cell repertoires in COVID-19. Study-level background: T cells, B-cell-depleted T cells, or PBMCs provided the cDNA or gDNA that served as material.

This clonotype was sampled from a woman aged 55-69 years with acute or convalescent COVID-19. The chain joins TRBV27 to TRBJ1-1; 9 bases map to TRBD1. The sequenced material came from peripheral blood. The CDR3 nucleotides are TGTGCCAGCCGTACGGGACAGGGCAACACTGAAGCTTTCTTT. Protein sequence: CASRTGQGNTEAFF.